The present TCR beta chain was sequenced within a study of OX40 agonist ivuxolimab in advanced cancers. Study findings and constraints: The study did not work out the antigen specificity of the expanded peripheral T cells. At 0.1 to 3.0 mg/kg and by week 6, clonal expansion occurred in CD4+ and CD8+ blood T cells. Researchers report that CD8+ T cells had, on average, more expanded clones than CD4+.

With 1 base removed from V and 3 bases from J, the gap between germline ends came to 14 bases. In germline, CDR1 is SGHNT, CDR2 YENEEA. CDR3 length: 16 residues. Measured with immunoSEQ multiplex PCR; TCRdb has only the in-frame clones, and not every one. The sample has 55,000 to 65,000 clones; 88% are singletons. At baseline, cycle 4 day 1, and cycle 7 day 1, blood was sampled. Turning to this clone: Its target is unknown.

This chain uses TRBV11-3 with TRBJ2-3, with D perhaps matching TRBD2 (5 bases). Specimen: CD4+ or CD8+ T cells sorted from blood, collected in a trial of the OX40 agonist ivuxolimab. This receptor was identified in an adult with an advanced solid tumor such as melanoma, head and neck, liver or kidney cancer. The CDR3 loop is CASSLGTEVRTDTQYF. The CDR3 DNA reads TGTGCCAGCAGCTTAGGTACGGAGGTCCGGACAGATACGCAGTATTTT.